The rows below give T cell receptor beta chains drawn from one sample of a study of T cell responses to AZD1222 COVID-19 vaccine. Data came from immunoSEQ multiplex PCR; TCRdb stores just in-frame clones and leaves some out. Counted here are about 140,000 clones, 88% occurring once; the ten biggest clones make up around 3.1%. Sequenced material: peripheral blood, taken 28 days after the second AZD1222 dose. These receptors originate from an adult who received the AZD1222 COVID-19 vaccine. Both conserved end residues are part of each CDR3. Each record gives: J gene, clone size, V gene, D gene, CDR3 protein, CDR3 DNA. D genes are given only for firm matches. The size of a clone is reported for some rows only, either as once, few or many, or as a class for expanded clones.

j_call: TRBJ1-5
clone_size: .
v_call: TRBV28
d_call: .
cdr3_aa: CASLTGGQPQHF
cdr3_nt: TGTGCCAGCCTTACGGGGGGTCAGCCCCAGCATTTT

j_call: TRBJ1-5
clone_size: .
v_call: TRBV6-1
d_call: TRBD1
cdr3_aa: CASSEDRGSNQPQHF
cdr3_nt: TGTGCCAGCAGCGAAGACAGGGGTAGCAATCAGCCCCAGCATTTT

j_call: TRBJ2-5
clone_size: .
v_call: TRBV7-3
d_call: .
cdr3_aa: CASSPGVGARETQYF
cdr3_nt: TGTGCCAGCAGCCCTGGGGTGGGAGCGAGGGAGACCCAGTACTTC

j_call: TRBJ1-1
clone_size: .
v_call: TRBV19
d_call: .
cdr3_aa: CASSWTADTFEAFF
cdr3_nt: TGTGCCAGTAGTTGGACAGCGGACACCTTTGAAGCTTTCTTT

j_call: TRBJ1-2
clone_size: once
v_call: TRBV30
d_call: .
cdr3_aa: CAWTGGWWGQDGYTF
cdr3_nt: TGTGCCTGGACTGGGGGGTGGTGGGGGCAAGATGGCTACACCTTC

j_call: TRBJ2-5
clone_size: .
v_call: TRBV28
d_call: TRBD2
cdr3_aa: CASSPTSGRAAETQYF
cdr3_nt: TGTGCCAGCAGTCCGACTAGCGGGAGGGCCGCAGAGACCCAGTACTTC

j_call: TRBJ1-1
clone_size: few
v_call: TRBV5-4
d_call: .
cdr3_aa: CASSSLKVVGDTEAFF
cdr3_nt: TGTGCCAGCAGCTCTCTCAAGGTCGTTGGGGACACTGAAGCTTTCTTT

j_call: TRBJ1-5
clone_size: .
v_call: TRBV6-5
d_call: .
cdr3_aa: CASRGNGYSNQPQHF
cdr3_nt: TGTGCCAGCAGGGGGAACGGGTATAGCAATCAGCCCCAGCATTTT

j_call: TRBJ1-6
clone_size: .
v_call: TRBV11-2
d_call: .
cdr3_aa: CASSAERDNSPLHF
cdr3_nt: TGTGCCAGCTCGGCCGAAAGGGATAATTCACCCCTCCACTTT

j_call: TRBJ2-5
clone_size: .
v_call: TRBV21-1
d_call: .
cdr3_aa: CASSKVGVRARQETQYF
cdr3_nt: TGTGCCAGCAGCAAAGTGGGTGTGCGTGCTCGGCAAGAGACCCAGTACTTC

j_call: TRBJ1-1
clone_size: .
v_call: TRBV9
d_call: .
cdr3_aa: CASSLLGGSGTEAFF
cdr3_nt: TGTGCCAGCAGCCTCCTTGGCGGTTCGGGGACTGAAGCTTTCTTT

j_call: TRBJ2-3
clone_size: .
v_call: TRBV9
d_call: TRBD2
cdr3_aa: CASSVAMAGESTDTQYF
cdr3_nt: TGTGCCAGCAGCGTAGCTATGGCGGGAGAAAGCACAGATACGCAGTATTTT

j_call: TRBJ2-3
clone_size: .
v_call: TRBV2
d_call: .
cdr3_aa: CASSTEARSTDTQYF
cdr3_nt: TGTGCCAGCAGCACAGAGGCTCGGAGCACAGATACGCAGTATTTT

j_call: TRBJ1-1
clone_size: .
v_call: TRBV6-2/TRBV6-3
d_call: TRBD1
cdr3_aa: CASRPSFGQGASRAFF
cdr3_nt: TGTGCCAGCAGACCTTCTTTCGGACAGGGGGCCTCAAGGGCTTTCTTT

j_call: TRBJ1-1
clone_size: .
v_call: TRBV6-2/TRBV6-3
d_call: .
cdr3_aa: CASSYVGRPNTEAFF
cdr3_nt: TGTGCCAGCAGTTACGTCGGCAGGCCTAACACTGAAGCTTTCTTT

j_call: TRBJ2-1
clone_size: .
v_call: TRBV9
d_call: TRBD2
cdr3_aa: CASSPYAGGYNEQFF
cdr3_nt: TGTGCCAGCAGTCCTTATGCGGGGGGCTACAATGAGCAGTTCTTC

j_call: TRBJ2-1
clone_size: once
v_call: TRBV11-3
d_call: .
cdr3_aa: CASRGRGYNEQFF
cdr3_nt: TGTGCCAGCAGGGGCAGGGGCTACAATGAGCAGTTCTTC

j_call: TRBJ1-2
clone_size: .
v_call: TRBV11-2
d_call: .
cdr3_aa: CASSLVAGSVGYTF
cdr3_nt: TGTGCCAGCAGCTTAGTGGCAGGTTCAGTTGGCTACACCTTC

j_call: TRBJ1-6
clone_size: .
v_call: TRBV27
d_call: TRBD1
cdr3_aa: CASSRTGPASPLHF
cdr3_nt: TGTGCCAGCAGCCGGACAGGGCCCGCTTCACCCCTCCACTTT

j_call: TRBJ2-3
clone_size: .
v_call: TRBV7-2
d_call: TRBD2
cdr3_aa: CASSPTQAGGSSSTDTQYF
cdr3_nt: TGTGCCAGCAGCCCCACTCAGGCGGGGGGGAGTTCTAGCACAGATACGCAGTATTTT

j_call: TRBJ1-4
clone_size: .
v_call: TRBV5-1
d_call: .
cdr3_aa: CASSSDGGPNEKLFF
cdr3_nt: TGCGCCAGCAGCTCCGACGGCGGCCCTAATGAAAAACTGTTTTTT

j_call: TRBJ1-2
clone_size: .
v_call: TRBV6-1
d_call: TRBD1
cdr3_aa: CASSEGQGNYGYTF
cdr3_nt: TGTGCCAGCAGTGAGGGACAGGGAAACTATGGCTACACCTTC

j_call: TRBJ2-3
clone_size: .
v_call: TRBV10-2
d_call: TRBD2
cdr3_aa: CASSGPAGNTDTQYF
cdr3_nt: TGCGCCAGCAGTGGCCCAGCGGGGAACACAGATACGCAGTATTTT

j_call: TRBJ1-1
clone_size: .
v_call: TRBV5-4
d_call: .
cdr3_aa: CASSLAEGIPEAFF
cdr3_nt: TGTGCCAGCAGCTTGGCCGAGGGGATCCCTGAAGCTTTCTTT

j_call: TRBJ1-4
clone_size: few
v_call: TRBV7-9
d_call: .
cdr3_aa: CASSVNEGEKLFF
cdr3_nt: TGTGCCAGCAGCGTAAACGAGGGTGAAAAACTGTTTTTT

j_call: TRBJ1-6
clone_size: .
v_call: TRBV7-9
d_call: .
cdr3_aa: CASSLAPGTNSPLHF
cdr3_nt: TGTGCCAGCAGCTTAGCGCCAGGGACAAATTCACCCCTCCACTTT

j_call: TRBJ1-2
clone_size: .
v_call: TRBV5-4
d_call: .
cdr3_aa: CASSLVGRNYGYTF
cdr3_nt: TGTGCCAGCAGCTTGGTAGGCAGGAACTATGGCTACACCTTC

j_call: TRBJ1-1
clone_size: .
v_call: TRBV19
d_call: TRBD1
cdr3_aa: CASRDRGRTEAFF
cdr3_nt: TGTGCCAGTAGGGACAGGGGACGCACTGAAGCTTTCTTT

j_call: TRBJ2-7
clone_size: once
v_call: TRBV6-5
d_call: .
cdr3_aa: CASSYAGSGYEQYF
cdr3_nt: TGTGCCAGCAGTTACGCAGGTTCGGGCTACGAGCAGTACTTC

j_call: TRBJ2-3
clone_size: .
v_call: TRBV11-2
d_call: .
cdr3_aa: CASSLRGAITDTQYF
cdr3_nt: TGTGCCAGCAGCTTACGCGGGGCAATCACAGATACGCAGTATTTT

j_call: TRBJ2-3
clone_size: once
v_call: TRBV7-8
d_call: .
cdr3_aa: CASSLEGQAKDTQYF
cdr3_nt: TGTGCCAGCAGCTTAGAGGGGCAGGCTAAAGATACGCAGTATTTT

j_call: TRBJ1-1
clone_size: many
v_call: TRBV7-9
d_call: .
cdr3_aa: CASLGNAEAFF
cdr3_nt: TGTGCCAGCCTAGGGAACGCTGAAGCTTTCTTT

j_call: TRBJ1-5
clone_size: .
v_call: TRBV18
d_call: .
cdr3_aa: CASSPGRGFGQPQHF
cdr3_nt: TGTGCCAGCTCACCCGGACGAGGTTTCGGGCAGCCCCAGCATTTT

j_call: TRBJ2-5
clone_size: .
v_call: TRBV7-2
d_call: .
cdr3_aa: CASSSGLPQETQYF
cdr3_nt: TGTGCCAGCAGCTCGGGACTCCCCCAAGAGACCCAGTACTTC

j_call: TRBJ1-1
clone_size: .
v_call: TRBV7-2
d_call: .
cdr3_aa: CASSWEGQSTEAFF
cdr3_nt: TGTGCCAGCAGCTGGGAGGGGCAGTCCACTGAAGCTTTCTTT

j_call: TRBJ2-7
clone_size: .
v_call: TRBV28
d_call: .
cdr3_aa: CASRPDAYEQYF
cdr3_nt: TGTGCCAGCAGACCTGATGCCTACGAGCAGTACTTC

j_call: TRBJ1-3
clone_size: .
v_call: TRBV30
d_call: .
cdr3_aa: CAWSVGQASGNTIYF
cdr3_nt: TGTGCCTGGAGTGTAGGGCAGGCCTCTGGAAACACCATATATTTT

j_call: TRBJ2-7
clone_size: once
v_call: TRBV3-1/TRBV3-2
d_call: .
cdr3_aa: CASSHRGYEQYF
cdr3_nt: TGTGCCAGCAGCCACAGGGGTTACGAGCAGTACTTC

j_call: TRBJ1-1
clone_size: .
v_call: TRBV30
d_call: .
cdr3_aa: CAWSVPVHYAEAFF
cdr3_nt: TGTGCCTGGAGTGTTCCAGTACATTACGCTGAAGCTTTCTTT

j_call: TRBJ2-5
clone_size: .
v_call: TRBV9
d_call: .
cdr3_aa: CASSVQGGRLETQYF
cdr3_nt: TGTGCCAGCAGCGTACAGGGAGGTCGGCTAGAGACCCAGTACTTC

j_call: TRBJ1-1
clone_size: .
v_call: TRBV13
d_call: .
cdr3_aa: CASSLDMNTEAFF
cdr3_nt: TGTGCCAGCAGCCTCGATATGAACACTGAAGCTTTCTTT

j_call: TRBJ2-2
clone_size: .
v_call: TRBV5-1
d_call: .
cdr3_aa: CASSSGPKNTGELFF
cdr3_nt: TGCGCCAGCAGCTCCGGGCCGAAGAACACCGGGGAGCTGTTTTTT

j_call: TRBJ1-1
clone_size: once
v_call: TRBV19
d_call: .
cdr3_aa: CASSIDFSRGGTEAFF
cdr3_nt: TGTGCCAGTAGTATAGATTTTTCCAGGGGAGGGACTGAAGCTTTCTTT

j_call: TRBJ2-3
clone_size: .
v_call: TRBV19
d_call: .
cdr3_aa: CASSPRRGGTDTQYF
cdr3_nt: TGTGCCAGTAGCCCTAGGCGCGGGGGCACAGATACGCAGTATTTT

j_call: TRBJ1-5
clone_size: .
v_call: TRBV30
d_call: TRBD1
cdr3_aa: CAWSVRDRDQPQHF
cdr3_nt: TGTGCCTGGAGTGTACGGGACAGAGATCAGCCCCAGCATTTT

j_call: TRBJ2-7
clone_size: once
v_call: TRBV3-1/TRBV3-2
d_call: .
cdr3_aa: CASSPTGTYEQYF
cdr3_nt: TGTGCCAGCAGCCCTACTGGTACCTACGAGCAGTACTTC

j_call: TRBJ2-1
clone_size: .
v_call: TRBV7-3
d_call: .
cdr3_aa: CASSLTPANEQFF
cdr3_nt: TGTGCCAGCAGCTTAACGCCAGCCAATGAGCAGTTCTTC

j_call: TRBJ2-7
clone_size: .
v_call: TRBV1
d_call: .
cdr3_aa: CTSSQACGTSDEQYF
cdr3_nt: TGCACCAGCAGCCAGGCTTGCGGGACTAGTGACGAGCAGTACTTC

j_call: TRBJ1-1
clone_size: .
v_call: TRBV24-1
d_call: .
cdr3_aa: CATSDSLTGYAFF
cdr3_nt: TGTGCCACCAGTGATTCGTTGACAGGTTATGCTTTCTTT

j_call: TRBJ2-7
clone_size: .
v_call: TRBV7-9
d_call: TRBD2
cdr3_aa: CASSPRMASGGFVAYEQYF
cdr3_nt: TGTGCCAGCAGTCCGAGAATGGCTAGCGGGGGGTTTGTCGCCTACGAGCAGTACTTC

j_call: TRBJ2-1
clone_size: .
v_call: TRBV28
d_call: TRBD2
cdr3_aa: CASRLAGSYNEQFF
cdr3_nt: TGTGCCAGCAGGCTAGCGGGATCCTACAATGAGCAGTTCTTC

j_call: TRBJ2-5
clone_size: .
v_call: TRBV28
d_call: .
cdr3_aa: CASSTPSRETQYF
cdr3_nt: TGTGCCAGCAGTACCCCCTCGAGGGAGACCCAGTACTTC

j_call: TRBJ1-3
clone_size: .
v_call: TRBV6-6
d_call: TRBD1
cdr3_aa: CAHRQGSGNTIYF
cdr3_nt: TGTGCCCACAGACAGGGCTCTGGAAACACCATATATTTT

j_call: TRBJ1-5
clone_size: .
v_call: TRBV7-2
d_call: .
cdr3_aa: CASSPQAESNQPQHF
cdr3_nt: TGTGCCAGCAGCCCCCAGGCGGAGAGCAATCAGCCCCAGCATTTT

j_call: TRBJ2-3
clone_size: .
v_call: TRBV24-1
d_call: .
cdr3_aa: CATGGHTDTQYF
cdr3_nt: TGTGCCACGGGGGGGCACACAGATACGCAGTATTTT

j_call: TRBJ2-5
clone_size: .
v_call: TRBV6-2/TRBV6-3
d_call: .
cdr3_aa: CASSPVQETQYF
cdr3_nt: TGTGCCAGCAGCCCCGTCCAAGAGACCCAGTACTTC